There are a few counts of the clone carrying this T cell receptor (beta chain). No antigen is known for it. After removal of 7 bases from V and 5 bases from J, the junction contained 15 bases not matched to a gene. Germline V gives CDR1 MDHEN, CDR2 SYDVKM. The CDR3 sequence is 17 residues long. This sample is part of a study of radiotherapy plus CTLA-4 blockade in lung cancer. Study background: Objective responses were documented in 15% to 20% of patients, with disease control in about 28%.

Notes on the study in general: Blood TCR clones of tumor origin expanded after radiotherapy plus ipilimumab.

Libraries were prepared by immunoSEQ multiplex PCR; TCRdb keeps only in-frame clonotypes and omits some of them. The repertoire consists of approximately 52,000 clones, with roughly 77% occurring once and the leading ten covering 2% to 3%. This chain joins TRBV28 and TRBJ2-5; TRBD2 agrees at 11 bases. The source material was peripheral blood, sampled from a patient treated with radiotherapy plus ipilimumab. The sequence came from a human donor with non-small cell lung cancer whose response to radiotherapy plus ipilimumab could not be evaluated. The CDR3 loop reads CASKGGASGRRWETQYF. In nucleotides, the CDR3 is TGTGCCAGCAAGGGAGGGGCTAGCGGGAGGCGATGGGAGACCCAGTACTTC.